This T cell receptor beta chain was found in a study of blood T cell repertoires in COVID-19. This clone was observed many times. TCRdb keeps only in-frame clones here, not all; method: immunoSEQ multiplex PCR. The profile shows 250,000 or so clones, about 86% of them singletons. The length of the CDR3 is 15 residues. The junction had 7 bases not matched to a gene; V was cut back by 2 bases and J by 3 bases. Germline V gene sequence: CDR1 SGHTS, CDR2 YDEGEE. The source material was peripheral blood. The chain has TRBV5-8 and TRBJ2-7; the match to TRBD1 covers 8 bases. The origin of this receptor is a man older than 75 with acute or convalescent COVID-19. The CDR3 is CASSFRPGGFYEQYF. CDR3 DNA: TGTGCCAGCAGCTTTCGGCCAGGGGGCTTCTACGAGCAGTACTTC. Variable domain in full (rest from reference TRBV5-8 and TRBJ2-7): EAGVTQSPTHLIKTRGQQATLRCSPISGHTSVYWYQQALGLGLQFLLWYDEGEERNRGNFPPRFSGRQFPNYSSELNVNALELEDSALYLCASSFRPGGFYEQYFGPGTRLTVT.